The 16 T cell receptor beta chains presented below share a single source sample, sequenced in a study of human T cells and chemical hapten exposure. Time point indicated: patch test 3, about 24 weeks after DPC sensitization. As for treatment: therapeutic diphenylcyclopropenone sensitization with weekly scalp DPC. TCRdb recomputed calls from the RACE reads with MiXCR, one row per CDR3 protein. The sample yields 97,000 or so distinct CDR3 sequences, 25% to 35% seen once. Sequencing used whole blood, obtained in connection with sensitization to the hapten diphenylcyclopropenone (DPC). All receptors derive from a man aged 35-49 years with alopecia areata. Some clones in this sample may be carry-over from other donors' samples.

The V and J genes are TRBV7-9 and TRBJ2-3; D not resolved. Germline CDR1 SEHNR, CDR2 FQNEAQ (reference sequence). With 5 bases removed from V and 7 bases from J, the gap between germline ends came to 10 bases. The CDR3 spans 12 residues. In DNA, the CDR3 is TGTGCCAGCAGCCCTGAGTCTAATACGCAGTATTTT. This sequence encodes CASSPESNTQYF.

The chain recombines TRBV11-1 with TRBJ2-1; a weak D match, TRBD2 (5 bases). Germline values: CDR1 SGHAT, CDR2 FQDESV (reference sequence). The CDR3 sequence is 14 residues long. Trimming shortened V by 9 bases and J by 0 bases, and 12 bases separated the two germline ends. The chain's CDR3 is CASSRDSSYNEQFF. The CDR3 coding sequence is TGTGCCAGTTCGAGGGATAGCTCCTACAATGAGCAGTTCTTC.

This clonotype came up a few times. The V gene is TRBV28, the J gene TRBJ2-1; a weak D match, TRBD2 (6 bases). Germline CDR1 is MDHEN and CDR2 is SYDVKM. V gave up 7 bases and J gave up 3 bases, with 19 bases separating them. CDR3 length: 16 residues. The CDR3 DNA sequence: TGTGCCAGCACCCCTATAGGAGGGGACCGCTACAATGAGCAGTTCTTC. It is translated as CASTPIGGDRYNEQFF. The full variable domain, completed using reference TRBV28 and TRBJ2-1, is DVKVTQSSRYLVKRTGEKVFLECVQDMDHENMFWYRQDPGLGLRLIYFSYDVKMKEKGDIPEGYSVSREKKERFSLILESASTNQTSMYLCASTPIGGDRYNEQFFGPGTRLTVL.

This clonotype was found a few times. The chain recombines TRBV7-2 with TRBJ1-5; a weak D match, TRBD1 (5 bases). The CDR3 has 14 amino acids. The V gene lost 5 bases and the J gene lost 7 bases, with 15 bases spanning the gap. Germline loops: CDR1 SGHTA, CDR2 FQGNSA. The CDR3 nucleotides are TGTGCCAGCAGCCCTTACAGGTTAGAACAGCCCCAGCATTTT. Translation: CASSPYRLEQPQHF.

J is TRBJ2-5 and V is TRBV18; D uncertain. Germline-derived CDR1 and CDR2 are KGHSH and LQKENI. CDR3 length: 11 amino acids. V was trimmed by 8 bases and J by 5 bases, leaving 9 bases between them. The CDR3 region has the DNA TGTGCCAGCCCCTTCGAGGAGACCCAGTACTTC. Translated: CASPFEETQYF.

This rearrangement joins TRBV2 to TRBJ2-7; maybe TRBD1 (5 bases). Trimming removed 6 bases from V and 0 bases from J, with 12 bases in between. The CDR3 loop spans 14 amino acids. Germline CDR1 is SNHLY and CDR2 is FYNNEI. The CDR3 region is CASRSRGHSYEQYF. The CDR3, as DNA: TGTGCCAGCAGATCTCGCGGACACTCCTACGAGCAGTACTTC.

This clonotype was seen a few times. The J gene is TRBJ1-2, the V gene TRBV7-6; TRBD1 aligns across 7 bases. CDR1 SGHVS and CDR2 FNYEAQ come from the germline V gene. The ends lost 5 bases at V and 7 bases at J; junction bases unmatched: 10. The CDR3 sequence is 14 residues long. The CDR3 reads CASSPGQTDAGYTF. CDR3 nucleotides: TGTGCCAGCAGCCCGGGACAGACGGATGCTGGCTACACCTTC.

The rearrangement joins TRBV20-1 to TRBJ2-1; D is possibly TRBD1 (7 bases). Germline V CDR1 and CDR2: DFQATT, SNEGSKA (reference sequence). Trimming shortened V by 3 bases and J by 4 bases, and 16 bases separated the two germline ends. The CDR3 contains 15 residues. Here the CDR3 reads CSARGGQNLYNEQFF. CDR3 nucleotides: TGCAGTGCTAGGGGGGGACAGAATCTATACAATGAGCAGTTCTTC.

This chain links TRBV5-1 with TRBJ2-1, with no clear D. Trimming pared 4 bases from V and 6 bases from J, leaving 17 bases between. The CDR3 has 15 residues. CDR1 and CDR2 from the germline V gene are SGHRS and YFSETQ. This chain's CDR3 is CASSATVGLPNEQFF. The CDR3, as DNA: TGCGCCAGCAGCGCCACAGTTGGTCTACCCAATGAGCAGTTCTTC.

The rearrangement joins TRBV27 to TRBJ2-3, with 10 bases aligning to TRBD2. Germline V lookup: CDR1 MNHEY, CDR2 SMNVEV (reference sequence). The CDR3 length is 18 residues. With 0 bases clipped from V and 3 bases from J, the junction kept 9 bases outside the gene matches. The CDR3 coding sequence is TGTGCCAGCAGTTTATCTGGACTAGCGGCCTCAAATACAGATACGCAGTATTTT. As protein: CASSLSGLAASNTDTQYF.

In its sample, this clonotype was seen a few times. The chain employs TRBV6-2 or TRBV6-3 and TRBJ2-7; D tentatively fits TRBD1 or TRBD2 (5 bases each). Between the trimmed V and J ends, which lost 7 bases and 8 bases, there was a span of 24 bases. The CDR3 has 15 residues. Germline assignment: CDR1 MNHEY and CDR2 SVGEGT. CDR3 sequence reads: CASIDGLSQAVKQYF. The CDR3 bases are TGTGCCAGCATCGACGGACTTTCACAGGCCGTCAAGCAGTACTTC.

The table lists this clonotype with a few counts. This chain joins TRBV7-2 and TRBJ1-1, with 7 bases that match TRBD1. This CDR3 is built from 14 residues. V trimming: 1 base; J trimming: 7 bases; junction bases outside the gene matches: 6. The germline gives CDR1 SGHTA, CDR2 FQGNSA. The CDR3: CASSLDPGGVEAFF. As DNA, the CDR3 is TGTGCCAGCAGCTTAGATCCAGGGGGGGTTGAAGCTTTCTTT.

This chain's CDR3 is CASSLQVAGGQFF. CDR3 bases: TGTGCCAGCAGCTTACAGGTGGCGGGCGGGCAGTTCTTC. V usage is TRBV7-2 and J usage is TRBJ2-1, with a possible D match to TRBD2 (5 bases). Trimming removed 2 bases from V and 12 bases from J, with 14 bases in between. The germline V gene encodes CDR1 SGHTA and CDR2 FQGNSA. This CDR3 has 13 residues.

The genes are TRBV6-5 and TRBJ2-1; possible D gene TRBD2, 5 bases. In germline, CDR1 is MNHEY, CDR2 SVGAGI. This CDR3 spans 15 amino acids. V gave up 5 bases and J gave up 4 bases, with 15 bases separating them. The CDR3 protein is CASSRQGRAYNEQFF. For the CDR3, the DNA is TGTGCCAGCAGTCGACAAGGGCGGGCTTACAATGAGCAGTTCTTC.

Only a few counts were recorded for this clonotype. This chain links TRBV12-3 or TRBV12-4 with TRBJ2-7; tentatively, D is TRBD1 or TRBD2 (5 bases each). The CDR3 covers 14 residues. Trimming pared 3 bases from V and 6 bases from J, leaving 15 bases between. The CDR3 protein is CASSFQAGTSEQYF. The CDR3 DNA is TGTGCCAGCAGTTTTCAGGCAGGGACGAGCGAGCAGTACTTC.

This clonotype was counted only a few times. This chain links TRBV29-1 with TRBJ1-1; the match to TRBD1 covers 9 bases. The CDR3 covers 16 residues. Germline lookup yields CDR1 SQVTM and CDR2 ANQGSEA. V shed 7 bases and J 0 bases; nucleotides not matched to a gene: 12. CDR3 region: CSGTGTGSAMNTEAFF. DNA for the CDR3: TGCAGCGGTACCGGGACAGGGTCCGCCATGAACACTGAAGCTTTCTTT.